This T cell receptor beta chain was identified in a study of radiotherapy plus CTLA-4 blockade in lung cancer. This clone was seen only a few times. Its antigen is unknown. Sequenced by immunoSEQ multiplex PCR; TCRdb stores in-frame clones only, minus some. This sample carries 45,000 or so clones, about 88% of them seen once, and the ten largest clones take less than 9%. Study outcomes and limitations: Tumor-derived TCR clones expanded in blood after radiotherapy plus ipilimumab. Reports identified early blood T cell clone dynamics, with interferon-beta, as the best response predictor.

This CDR3 comprises 14 residues. V dropped 5 bases and J dropped 9; count of bases not matched to a gene: 12. Per germline, CDR1 MDHEN and CDR2 SYDVKM. V is TRBV28 and J is TRBJ1-2, with 7 bases identical to TRBD1. The sequence derives from a human donor with non-small cell lung cancer whose response to radiotherapy plus ipilimumab could not be evaluated. Specimen: peripheral blood, collected from a patient treated with radiotherapy plus ipilimumab. This CDR3 reads CASSPLLGGNRYTF. CDR3 bases: TGTGCCAGCAGTCCCCTGTTAGGGGGCAATCGCTACACCTTC.